This paragraph reports one T cell receptor (beta chain). There is no known antigen for this receptor. A much larger clonotype is one base distant, so this may be a read error. TCR beta CDR3 regions were amplified from RNA transcripts. A first-round RT-PCR of the TCR CDR3 used the HTBI primer set with the Qiagen OneStep RT-PCR kit. The libraries were constructed in a second round of multiplex PCR and then size-selected and purified. Libraries were sequenced paired-end with 100 bp reads on an Illumina HiSeq2000. The published analysis was carried out like this. SOAPnuke was used to process the raw data, throwing out any read that contained adapters or uncalled bases, had a mean Phred below 15, or lacked an exact constant-primer or identifier match. High-quality paired reads were merged with COPE v1.2.5, and unique nucleotide sequences were defined as clonotypes. Clonotypes were aligned to IMGT TRBV, TRBD and TRBJ reference segments using MiTCR v1.1. Only V-J combinations with frequency above 0.0001, covering roughly 99% of repertoires, were analysed. A TCS score was defined as the ratio between F50 (clonal expansion) and ExV (chaos), using BLOSUM62-based TCRdist between CDR3 peptides within each V-J. Welch's t-statistics and random forest reduced just over 500 V-J features to roughly 13, which were used in a naive Bayes classifier (R e1071). In TCRdb, the public reads were trimmed at Q25 with fastp and aligned with MiXCR, with productive beta chains retained. For every CDR3 protein sequence, its rows merge into one entry that carries the most common genes and DNA. None of the V and J calls come from the authors' own analysis; TCRdb made them. Across this sample there are over 300,000 distinct CDR3 sequences, with roughly 15% seen only once. The ten largest clones take up about a third of the sample.

The CDR3, from cysteine to phenylalanine, totals 16 residues. The only DNA kept is the CDR3, 48 bases in frame from the first base. Per the germline V gene, SGHAT is the CDR1 and FQNNGV is the CDR2. This sample was taken from a study of T cells in Graves' hyperthyroidism and ophthalmopathy (dated by TCRdb to about 2019). With regard to the full study: Peripheral blood was collected at initial diagnosis, before any treatment. TCR Vbeta CDR3 sequencing of 135 peripheral blood samples (over 40 ophthalmopathy, roughly 72 hyperthyroidism and roughly 17 progressor patients) is reported in the paper. In roughly six Graves' hyperthyroidism patients, the study also compared T-cell repertoires from thyroid tissue with T-cell repertoires from blood. Following sampling, methimazole starting at 30 mg daily was given to hyperthyroidism patients, and high-dose intravenous methylprednisolone was given to ophthalmopathy patients. Prospective prediction of ophthalmopathy was tested in an independent validation cohort consisting of 18 hyperthyroidism patients and over 15 patients who later progressed to ophthalmopathy. For training and testing, the 100 patients in the discovery cohort were randomly divided in a 7:3 ratio. TCR V-J signatures able to tell the groups apart were searched for in a discovery cohort of 90 to 100 patients, of whom roughly 42 had Graves' ophthalmopathy and roughly 59 had stable Graves' hyperthyroidism. Summary of the overall study and its limitations: No statistical method was used to set the sample size in advance, and investigators knew the group allocation. Most expanded thyroid clonotypes (frequency above 0.001) were also detected in blood, a finding suggesting that blood repertoires may reflect thyroid immune responses. Ophthalmopathy was separated from stable hyperthyroidism by a 13 V-J signature model, with around 90% sensitivity and just over 81% specificity obtained in cross-validation and 80%/75% obtained in testing. During validation, the model predicted progression to ophthalmopathy a median of roughly six months ahead of onset, with almost 71% sensitivity and 72.22% specificity.

Moderately to severely active disease, a Clinical Activity Score of at least 3, a NOSPECS grade of at least 4, and a duration under 3 months were present in ophthalmopathy patients. Any patient with an uncontrolled infection, another autoimmune disease, pregnancy or lactation was excluded. Clinical symptoms, serum thyroxine and TRAb, thyroid ultrasound, and orbital computed tomography formed the basis for the diagnoses. Ficoll-Paque density gradient centrifugation was used to isolate PBMCs from about 10 ml of fresh peripheral blood. Total RNA was extracted using Trizol reagent, and RNA quality was assessed on an Agilent 2100 Bioanalyzer.

This clonotype was obtained from a woman aged 40-49 years with Graves' ophthalmopathy. Sample: blood. The rearranged chain carries TRBV11-2 and TRBJ2-7, and 8 junction bases match TRBD2. The last part of the DNA fits TRBJ2-1 better; the J call may be wrong. CDR3 loop: CASSFPTSAPSYEQFF. The DNA sequence is as follows: TGTGCCAGCAGCTTCCCGACTAGCGCACCGAGCTACGAGCAGTTCTTC.